This T cell receptor (beta chain) emerged from a study of blood T cell repertoires in COVID-19. Study background: COVID-19 samples collected from the United States, Italy and Spain covered acute and convalescent phases. In each case, the material was cDNA or gDNA derived from T cells, B-cell-depleted T cells, or PBMCs.

Per the original data handling: Counts of nucleated cells, estimated from reference gene primer amplification, were obtained. Clones were sequenced by immunoSEQ multiplex PCR, and TCRdb holds only the in-frame ones, with some missing. That table supplies the V and J calls and clone size; D and trimming were determined from the DNA. The sample carries 70,000 or so clones, more than 75% recorded once. This CDR3 comprises 12 residues. Germline CDR1 and CDR2: SEHNR and FQNEAQ (reference sequence). V gave up 4 bases and J gave up 0 bases, with 3 bases separating them. Sequencing used peripheral blood. The sequence came from a human donor in a cohort sampled during active COVID-19. V and J are TRBV7-9 and TRBJ1-1, with D unclear. DNA for the CDR3: TGTGCCAGCAGCTACTTGAACACTGAAGCTTTCTTT. Amino acid sequence: CASSYLNTEAFF.